This T cell receptor beta chain is drawn from a study of blood T cell repertoires in COVID-19. Whole-study context: Acute and convalescent COVID-19 specimens originated in the United States, Italy and Spain. PBMCs, B-cell-depleted T cells, or T cells were the source of the cDNA or gDNA that made up the material.

Authors' data handling: The assay estimated nucleated cells by amplifying reference gene primers. Clones were sequenced by immunoSEQ multiplex PCR, and TCRdb holds only the in-frame ones, with some missing. D and trimming come from the DNA, and the V and J calls and clone size come from that table. The table includes about 82,000 clones, about 86% detected once. CDR1 and CDR2 from the germline V gene are GTSNPN and SVGIG (reference sequence). V shed 2 bases, J shed 6 bases, and the junction held 4 bases outside the gene matches. The CDR3 runs 13 residues. Sequencing was done on a sample of peripheral blood. The chain recombines TRBV30 with TRBJ1-2; 9 nucleotides align to TRBD1. The receptor was derived from an older woman with acute or convalescent COVID-19. CDR3 nucleotides: TGTGCCTGGAGTTACAGGGGGCGGGATGGCTACACCTTC. This codes for CAWSYRGRDGYTF.